Sequencing of this TCR beta chain was carried out in a study of blood T cell repertoires in COVID-19. The CDR3 covers 14 residues. Germline V lookup: CDR1 KGHSH, CDR2 LQKENI. V lost 11 bases to trimming and J lost 9 bases; unmatched junction nucleotides: 17. This clone was observed a single time. Data came from immunoSEQ multiplex PCR; TCRdb stores just in-frame clones and leaves some out. This sample has about 400,000 clones, with about 88% found just once. The sample comprised peripheral blood. The TCR originated in a woman aged 60-70 years with COVID-19, enrolled during active disease. The V call is TRBV18, the J call TRBJ2-3; 7 bases are a match to TRBD1. The CDR3 protein is CASLEGGGLDTQYF. DNA of the CDR3: TGTGCCTCCCTAGAAGGGGGCGGATTAGACACGCAGTATTTT.